This T cell receptor beta chain was captured by sequencing in a study of breast tumors, draining lymph nodes, adjacent tissues. Regarding the study as a whole: Data only fit, rather than demonstrated, lymph node origin of most tumor T cells. Tumor and nontumor repertoires were significantly more similar in luminal-like than in basal-like breast cancer. Compared with lymph nodes, tumors were less diverse; compared with nontumor tissue, more. Data fit most tumor T cells coming from lymph node, expanding in tumor.

TCRdb itself ran the multiplex PCR reads through MiXCR, one entry per CDR3 protein. The repertoire includes about 31,000 distinct CDR3 sequences, about 60% of them detected once, and 15% to 20% sits in the top ten. The CDR3 covers 13 residues. V was cut by 3 bases and J by 6 bases, with 13 bases left in between. Germline V lookup: CDR1 SQVTM, CDR2 ANQGSEA. Concerning this clonotype: Its antigen is as yet unknown.

The sequence came from a female donor with breast cancer. Some clones in this sample may be carry-over from other donors' samples. Sequenced input: breast tumor tissue. This sequence joins TRBV29-1 and TRBJ2-3; D remains ambiguous. Here the CDR3 DNA reads TGCAGCGTTGACGCGTCGACTGAGGATACGCAGTATTTT. It specifies CSVDASTEDTQYF.